Included here is one T cell receptor beta chain sequence, with context. This sample is part of a study of blood T cell repertoires in COVID-19. Study-wide context: Acute-phase and convalescent COVID-19 samples originated in the United States, Italy and Spain. Sources were T cells, B-cell-depleted T cells, or PBMCs; the material itself was cDNA or gDNA.

As originally analysed: Estimates of nucleated cell counts were drawn from the amplification of reference gene primers. Data came from immunoSEQ multiplex PCR; TCRdb stores just in-frame clones and leaves some out. That table furnishes V, J and clone size, whereas the DNA furnished D and trimming. The data contain approximately 230,000 clones, around 83% of them singletons. The CDR3 sequence is 18 residues long. This chain connects TRBV21-1 to TRBJ2-2; the table's D call, TRBD2, was not checked against the DNA. TRBV21-1 is labeled a pseudogene. The sequencing input was peripheral blood. The sequence was collected from a man older than 75 with acute or convalescent COVID-19. The CDR3 spells CASSMEGVPQEDTGELFF. The CDR3 nucleotides read TGTGCCAGCAGCATGGAGGGCGTTCCTCAGGAGGACACCGGGGAGCTGTTTTTT.